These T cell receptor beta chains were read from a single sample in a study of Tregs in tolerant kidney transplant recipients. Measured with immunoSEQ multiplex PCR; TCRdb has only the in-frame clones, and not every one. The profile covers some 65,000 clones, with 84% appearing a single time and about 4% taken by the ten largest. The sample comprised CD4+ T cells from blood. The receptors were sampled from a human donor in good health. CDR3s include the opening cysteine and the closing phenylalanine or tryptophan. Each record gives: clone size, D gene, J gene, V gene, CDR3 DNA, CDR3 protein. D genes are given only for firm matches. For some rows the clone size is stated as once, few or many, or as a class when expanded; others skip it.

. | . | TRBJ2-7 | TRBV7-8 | TGTGCCAGCAGCCTAATGCGGGATAGGGTGTCTGAGCAGTACTTC | CASSLMRDRVSEQYF
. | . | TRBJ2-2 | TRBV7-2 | TGTGCCAGCAGCTCCCAGACCAACACCGGGGAGCTGTTTTTT | CASSSQTNTGELFF
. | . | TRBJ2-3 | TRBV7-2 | TGTGCCAGCAGCCCCAGGGGGGGGCTGGGCACAGATACGCAGTATTTT | CASSPRGGLGTDTQYF
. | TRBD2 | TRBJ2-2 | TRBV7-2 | TGTGCCAGCAGCCTCTTATTACTAGCGGGAGGGCCGGGCACCGGGGAGCTGTTTTTT | CASSLLLLAGGPGTGELFF
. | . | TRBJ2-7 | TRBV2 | TGTGCCAGCAGTGAAGCTTCGTGGGCTGGGGACTACGAGCAGTACTTC | CASSEASWAGDYEQYF
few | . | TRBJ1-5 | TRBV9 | TGTGCCAGCAGCCGAACAGGGATGCAGCCCCAGCATTTT | CASSRTGMQPQHF
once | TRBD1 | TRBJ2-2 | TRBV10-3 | TGTGCCATCAGTTCCACAGGGGGCTCGAACACCGGGGAGCTGTTTTTT | CAISSTGGSNTGELFF
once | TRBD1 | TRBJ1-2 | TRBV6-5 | TGTGCCAGCAGCCGAACCGAAGGGACAGGGGATGGCTACACCTTC | CASSRTEGTGDGYTF
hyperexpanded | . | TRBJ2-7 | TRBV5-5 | TGTGCCAGCAGCTTACGGGGGGCGGACTACGAGCAGTACTTC | CASSLRGADYEQYF
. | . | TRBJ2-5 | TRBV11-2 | TGTGCCAGCAGCTTAGGAGTCCTAGGGGGGGTGGAGACCCAGTACTTC | CASSLGVLGGVETQYF
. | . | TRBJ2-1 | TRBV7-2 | TGTGCCAGCAGTTTATTATCCCCGGGAAGCTCCTACAATGAGCAGTTCTTC | CASSLLSPGSSYNEQFF
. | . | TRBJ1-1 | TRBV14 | TGTGCCAGCAGCCTCCAAAAGGGGTGGAAGAACACTGAAGCTTTCTTT | CASSLQKGWKNTEAFF
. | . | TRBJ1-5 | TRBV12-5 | TGTGCTAGTGGAACAGGGTTCGGTCAGCCCCAGCATTTT | CASGTGFGQPQHF